This entry lists 11 T cell receptor beta chains sequenced from one sample in a study of cytomegalovirus exposure and HLA in healthy donors. In the PCR, 60 Vbeta and 13 Jbeta primers were used. Libraries were prepared by immunoSEQ multiplex PCR; TCRdb keeps only in-frame clonotypes and omits some of them. Here the sample spans approximately 240,000 clones, 75% to 90% being singletons. The sample comprised PBMCs. These TCRs come from a woman between 18 and 30 years old in good health and CMV-seronegative.

The rearrangement joins TRBV9 to TRBJ1-6; 9 nucleotides align to TRBD1. With V trimmed by 4 bases and J by 9 bases, 5 bases remained unmatched. Germline V gene lookup returns CDR1 SGDLS and CDR2 YYNGEE. The CDR3 spans 14 residues. DNA for the CDR3: TGTGCCAGCAGCACCACAGGGGGCAGTTCACCCCTCCACTTT. Translation: CASSTTGGSSPLHF.

The chain has TRBV7-2 and TRBJ2-4; D might be TRBD2 (5 bases). The CDR3 contains 17 residues. Trimming took 1 base from V and 1 from J, leaving 14 bases between them. Per germline, CDR1 SGHTA and CDR2 FQGNSA. CDR3 protein: CASSLERATVAKNIQYF. The CDR3 DNA reads TGTGCCAGCAGCTTAGAGAGGGCTACGGTGGCCAAAAACATTCAGTACTTC. The whole variable domain, remainder taken from reference TRBV7-2 and TRBJ2-4, is GAGVSQSPSNKVTEKGKDVELRCDPISGHTALYWYRQSLGQGLEFLIYFQGNSAPDKSGLPSDRFSAERTGGSVSTLTIQRTQQEDSAVYLCASSLERATVAKNIQYFGAGTRLSVL.

The chain uses TRBV9 and TRBJ2-2; TRBD2 might be the D (6 bases). The V gene's germline CDR1 is SGDLS and CDR2 YYNGEE. The CDR3 runs to 15 residues. V was clipped by 1 base and J by 5 bases, with 12 bases between them. CDR3 bases: TGTGCCAGCAGCGTATCGGGAGTCTTTACCGGGGAGCTGTTTTTT. Translated: CASSVSGVFTGELFF.

The chain couples TRBV7-9 to TRBJ1-2; no clear D. CDR3 length: 14 residues. Germline V gene lookup returns CDR1 SEHNR and CDR2 FQNEAQ (reference sequence). V lost 6 bases, J lost 2 bases, and 13 bases lay in between. The CDR3 DNA follows: TGTGCCAGCAGTCCTCCGGGAAACAACTATGGCTACACCTTC. Translated: CASSPPGNNYGYTF.

This clone was observed a single time. This rearrangement joins TRBV7-2 to TRBJ1-2, with D possibly being TRBD1 (6 bases). The CDR3 covers 15 residues. The V gene's germline CDR1 is SGHTA and CDR2 FQGNSA. Trimming removed 1 base from V and 6 bases from J, with 15 bases in between. The CDR3 bases are TGTGCCAGCAGCTTAGGGTGGGCGGGGGGCGATGGCTACACCTTC. Translating it yields CASSLGWAGGDGYTF.

The gene calls are TRBV19 and TRBJ1-5; perhaps TRBD1 as D (6 bases). CDR3 length equals 14 residues. Trimming left V 5 bases short and J 0 bases short, with 8 bases between. CDR1 is LNHDA and CDR2 is SQIVND in the germline V gene (reference sequence). CDR3 in amino acids: CASSPDSSNQPQHF. The DNA for the CDR3 is TGTGCCAGTAGTCCGGACAGTAGCAATCAGCCCCAGCATTTT.

This chain connects TRBV9 to TRBJ1-1; weak D call: TRBD1 (5 bases). This CDR3 region has 13 residues. Germline V gene lookup returns CDR1 SGDLS and CDR2 YYNGEE. Trimming took off 2 bases at V and 5 bases at J, with 10 bases between the two ends. CDR3 sequence: CASSVMGGTEAFF. The CDR3 coding sequence is TGTGCCAGCAGCGTGATGGGGGGGACTGAAGCTTTCTTT. The full variable domain, rest sourced from reference TRBV9 and TRBJ1-1, is DSGVTQTPKHLITATGQRVTLRCSPRSGDLSVYWYQQSLDQGLQFLIQYYNGEERAKGNILERFSAQQFPDLHSELNLSSLELGDSALYFCASSVMGGTEAFFGQGTRLTVV.

This chain links TRBV7-9 with TRBJ2-1; 9 positions match TRBD1. CDR3 length equals 14 residues. V was pared by 9 bases and J by 7 bases, with 10 bases of the junction left unmatched. Germline CDR1 SEHNR, CDR2 FQNEAQ (reference sequence). The CDR3 protein is CASVTGGLRNEQFF. The CDR3 DNA is TGTGCCAGTGTTACAGGGGGCTTAAGGAATGAGCAGTTCTTC. The entire variable domain, with the rest obtained from reference TRBV7-9 and TRBJ2-1, is as follows: DTGVSQNPRHKITKRGQNVTFRCDPISEHNRLYWYRQTLGQGPEFLTYFQNEAQLEKSRLLSDRFSAERPKGSFSTLEIQRTEQGDSAMYLCASVTGGLRNEQFFGPGTRLTVL.

This clone was seen once. The CDR3 DNA follows: TGCAGCGCTGGGACAGGGGATGACATTCAGTACTTC. Amino acid sequence: CSAGTGDDIQYF. The rearrangement links TRBV29-1 to TRBJ2-4, with 10 bases identical to TRBD1. Germline V gene data show CDR1 as SQVTM and CDR2 as ANQGSEA. The CDR3 spans 12 residues. V lost 7 bases and J lost 8; bases outside the gene matches: 5.

The rearrangement joins TRBV15 to TRBJ1-2; TRBD1 aligns across 7 bases. This CDR3 is 18 amino acids long. Losses at the gene ends were 1 base for V and 0 bases for J; bases not matched to a gene: 11. Germline lookup yields CDR1 LNHNV and CDR2 YYDKDF (reference sequence). This CDR3 reads CATSRGRGTENPNYGYTF. The DNA of the CDR3 is TGTGCCACCAGCAGAGGACGGGGGACAGAGAATCCTAACTATGGCTACACCTTC.

This chain connects TRBV5-1 to TRBJ1-6, with TRBD1 matching 9 bases. CDR3 length equals 15 residues. After removal of 4 bases from V and 5 bases from J, the junction contained 4 bases not matched to a gene. From germline, CDR1 is SGHRS and CDR2 YFSETQ. The DNA for the CDR3 is TGCGCCAGCAGCCCCGGGGACAGGGATAATTCACCCCTCCACTTT. Protein: CASSPGDRDNSPLHF.